Described below is a single T cell receptor (beta chain) sequence and its context. No antigen is known for it. Base-call qualities are not available, and no considerably larger clone is one nucleotide away. A case-control design nested within a healthcare worker cohort in London, UK, was used, with weekly nasopharyngeal swab PCR tests and blood sampling performed. Healthcare workers were recruited between 23 and 31 March 2020, during the week of the UK lockdown, and were followed weekly for up to about 15 weeks. At the junction V is shortened by 6 bases and J by 8 bases, with 14 bases in between. The CDR3 runs 12 amino acids, cysteine and phenylalanine included. Here the CDR3 DNA is all that survives: 36 bases in frame from base 1. According to the germline V gene, CDR1 reads SGDLS and CDR2 reads YYNGEE. The source of the sample is a study of early T cells in non-severe SARS-CoV-2 infection (dated by TCRdb to the early 2020s). As for the study more broadly: Bulk RNA from unsorted whole blood was used for TCR sequencing, so alpha and beta chains could not be paired.

Library construction relied on 5' RACE. Sequencing was carried out with a NextSeq 500. Unique molecular identifiers were attached to individual cDNA molecules in the TCR library protocol so that sequencing error and PCR bias could be corrected. TCR alpha and beta chains were both sequenced, and the abundances of alpha and beta sequences in each sample were closely correlated with each other. The source study handled its data this way. V gene, J gene and CDR3 annotation of TCR sequences was performed with Decombinator V4. Expanded TCRs were defined as changing significantly between any two time points under a Poisson model with p below 0.0001. Abundances of TCRs were expressed as counts per million after normalisation to the total number of TCRs sequenced in each sample. TRAV1-2 paired with TRAJ12, TRAJ20 or TRAJ33 defined MAIT TCRs, while TRAV10 paired with TRAJ18 defined iNKT TCRs. VDJdb, accessed 1 November 2021, was searched for CMV, EBV and SARS-CoV-2 annotated TCRs, with TCRs annotated for multiple antigens excluded. The public sequencing data were trimmed at Q25 with fastp and processed into clonotypes with MiXCR by TCRdb, which kept only in-frame beta chains. Under each unique CDR3 protein, matching rows form one entry showing the most common genes and DNA. The V and J calls reflect TCRdb's pipeline rather than the authors' work. The sample has tens of thousands of distinct CDR3 sequences on record, roughly 13% of them singletons. 10% to 13% of the sample belongs to the ten largest clones.

What the authors observed across the whole study: VDJdb matching was skewed toward anti-spike CD8 responses and likely underestimated virus-specific expansions by missing private and CD4 specificities.

The sequence derives from an adult who was a healthcare worker with PCR-confirmed SARS-CoV-2 infection or an uninfected control (not recorded which). Recombination linked TRBV9 to TRBJ1-2; TRBD1 is a possible D gene, resting on 5 matching bases. Sequencing was performed on whole blood. The DNA reads TGTGCCAGCAACAGGCGGGGAGACGGCTACACCTTC. It codes for CASNRRGDGYTF.